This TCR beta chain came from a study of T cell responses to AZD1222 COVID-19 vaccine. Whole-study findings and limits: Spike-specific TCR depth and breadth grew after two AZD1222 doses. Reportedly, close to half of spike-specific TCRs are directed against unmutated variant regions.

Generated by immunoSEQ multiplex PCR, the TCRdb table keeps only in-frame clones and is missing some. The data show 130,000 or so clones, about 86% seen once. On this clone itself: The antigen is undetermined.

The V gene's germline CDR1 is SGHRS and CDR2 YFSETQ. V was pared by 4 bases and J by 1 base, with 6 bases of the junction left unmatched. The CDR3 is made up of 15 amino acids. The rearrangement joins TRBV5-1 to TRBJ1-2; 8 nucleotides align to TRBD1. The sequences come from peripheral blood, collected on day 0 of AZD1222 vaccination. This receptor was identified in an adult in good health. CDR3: CASSPGQGLNYGYTF. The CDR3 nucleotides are TGCGCCAGCAGCCCCGGACAGGGACTTAACTATGGCTACACCTTC.